These T cell receptor beta chains were read from a single sample in a study of blood T cell repertoires in COVID-19. Produced via immunoSEQ multiplex PCR; TCRdb's table is partial and in-frame only. The sample carries 250,000 or so clones, 88% recorded once. Sequencing input: peripheral blood. The receptor set was obtained from a woman aged 40 to 50 who had recovered from COVID-19. CDR3s include the opening cysteine and the closing phenylalanine or tryptophan. A D gene is named only where the DNA matches it firmly. The size entry is marked missing in some rows and otherwise reads once, few, many or a size class.

abundance: NA; j_gene: TRBJ1-2; v_gene: TRBV10-2; d_gene: NA; CDR3nt: TGCGCCACCTGGGGCGGCGACTATGGCTACACCTTC; CDR3aa: CATWGGDYGYTF
abundance: NA; j_gene: TRBJ2-2; v_gene: TRBV14; d_gene: NA; CDR3nt: TGTGCCAGCAGCCCCACTACCGGGGAGCTGTTTTTT; CDR3aa: CASSPTTGELFF
abundance: NA; j_gene: TRBJ1-5; v_gene: TRBV18; d_gene: TRBD1; CDR3nt: TGTGCCAGCTCACCCAACAGGGGGCCCAGCAATCAGCCCCAGCATTTT; CDR3aa: CASSPNRGPSNQPQHF
abundance: NA; j_gene: TRBJ2-5; v_gene: TRBV7-9; d_gene: NA; CDR3nt: TGTGCCAGCAGCTTACCTCGGGAGACCCAGTACTTC; CDR3aa: CASSLPRETQYF
abundance: NA; j_gene: TRBJ2-1; v_gene: TRBV6-2/TRBV6-3; d_gene: TRBD2; CDR3nt: TGTGCCAGCAGTTACCCCCGGCGGGAGGGCGATGAGCAGTTCTTC; CDR3aa: CASSYPRREGDEQFF
abundance: NA; j_gene: TRBJ1-2; v_gene: TRBV18; d_gene: TRBD1; CDR3nt: TGTGCCAGCTCCCCAAGAGAACAGGGGAGTAACTATGGCTACACCTTC; CDR3aa: CASSPREQGSNYGYTF
abundance: NA; j_gene: TRBJ2-5; v_gene: TRBV7-2; d_gene: TRBD2; CDR3nt: TGTGCCAGCAGCCAGAGGACTAGCGGGAGTGGGCAAGAGACCCAGTACTTC; CDR3aa: CASSQRTSGSGQETQYF
abundance: NA; j_gene: TRBJ1-2; v_gene: TRBV19; d_gene: NA; CDR3nt: TGTGCCAGTAGGGGGACTGGGACCTATGGCTACACCTTC; CDR3aa: CASRGTGTYGYTF
abundance: NA; j_gene: TRBJ2-7; v_gene: TRBV4-3; d_gene: TRBD2; CDR3nt: TGCGCCAGCAGCCCAAGAGCGGGGTACTACGAGCAGTACTTC; CDR3aa: CASSPRAGYYEQYF
abundance: NA; j_gene: TRBJ2-3; v_gene: TRBV29-1; d_gene: NA; CDR3nt: TGCAGCGTTGAAGGCCCCCCCCGGGGTTCTAGCACAGATACGCAGTATTTT; CDR3aa: CSVEGPPRGSSTDTQYF
abundance: NA; j_gene: TRBJ2-7; v_gene: TRBV15; d_gene: NA; CDR3nt: TGTGCCACCAGCAGAGATTGGGGGGAATCCTACGAGCAGTACTTC; CDR3aa: CATSRDWGESYEQYF
abundance: once; j_gene: TRBJ2-5; v_gene: TRBV5-1; d_gene: TRBD2; CDR3nt: TGCGCCAGCAGCAAACCTAGCGGCCAAGAGACCCAGTACTTC; CDR3aa: CASSKPSGQETQYF
abundance: few; j_gene: TRBJ2-2; v_gene: TRBV24-1; d_gene: TRBD1; CDR3nt: TGTGCCACCAGTCGGACAGGGTGGACCGGGGAGCTGTTTTTT; CDR3aa: CATSRTGWTGELFF
abundance: NA; j_gene: TRBJ2-1; v_gene: TRBV5-1; d_gene: NA; CDR3nt: TGCGCCAGCAGCTTTTGGTCCGGGAGCGGCTACAATGAGCAGTTCTTC; CDR3aa: CASSFWSGSGYNEQFF
abundance: NA; j_gene: TRBJ1-1; v_gene: TRBV29-1; d_gene: TRBD1; CDR3nt: TGCAGCGTTGAAGCAGGGGGAGGAACTGAAGCTTTCTTT; CDR3aa: CSVEAGGGTEAFF
abundance: many; j_gene: TRBJ2-1; v_gene: TRBV24-1; d_gene: NA; CDR3nt: TGTGCCACCAGTGATCCCGACAGTTCCTCCTACAATGAGCAGTTCTTC; CDR3aa: CATSDPDSSSYNEQFF
abundance: NA; j_gene: TRBJ2-5; v_gene: TRBV19; d_gene: TRBD2; CDR3nt: TGTGCCAGTAGTTCTGGGACTAGCGTGTGGCAAGAGACCCAGTACTTC; CDR3aa: CASSSGTSVWQETQYF
abundance: NA; j_gene: TRBJ2-1; v_gene: TRBV10-3; d_gene: TRBD2; CDR3nt: TGTGCCATCAGCCAAACTAGCGGGACAGAGCAGTTCTTC; CDR3aa: CAISQTSGTEQFF
abundance: NA; j_gene: TRBJ1-2; v_gene: TRBV7-9; d_gene: NA; CDR3nt: TGTGCCAGCAGCTTAGTCGGGGTCGGCTACACCTTC; CDR3aa: CASSLVGVGYTF
abundance: NA; j_gene: TRBJ2-5; v_gene: TRBV19; d_gene: TRBD2; CDR3nt: TGTGCCAGTAGTAGGGAACGTACTAGGGCGGGAGTGCGAGAGACCCAGTACTTC; CDR3aa: CASSRERTRAGVRETQYF
abundance: NA; j_gene: TRBJ2-7; v_gene: TRBV6-2/TRBV6-3; d_gene: NA; CDR3nt: TGTGCCAGCAGTTACCCCTGGCGGAGCTCCTACGAGCAGTACTTC; CDR3aa: CASSYPWRSSYEQYF